The 3 T cell receptor beta chains below were found in one sample sequenced in a study of T-cell reconstitution after alpha-beta-depleted transplantation in children. Preparation of the TCRbeta library was carried out with unique molecular identifiers. Using its own MiXCR run on the PCR reads, TCRdb lists one record per CDR3 protein. In the table there are approximately 1,000,000 distinct CDR3 sequences, about 30% of which are singletons. This sample comprised PBMCs, mostly from graft donor cells, obtained 360 days after TCRalphabeta/CD19-depleted stem cell transplant. The source is a boy in the first two years of life who had a stem cell transplant for SCID, so the T cells may come from the graft donor.

The chain's CDR3 is CASSIGSDMNTEAFF. For the CDR3, the DNA is TGTGCCAGTAGTATAGGTTCAGACATGAACACTGAAGCTTTCTTT. The rearrangement joins TRBV19 to TRBJ1-1; D unresolved. The CDR3 length is 15 residues. Trimming removed 1 base from V and 0 bases from J, with 9 bases in between. CDR1 and CDR2 from the germline V gene are LNHDA and SQIVND (reference sequence).

The chain joins TRBV21-1 to TRBJ2-7; the DNA was not compared with TRBD1, the D call given in the table. TRBV21-1 constitutes a pseudogene. This CDR3 has 16 residues. The CDR3 region has the DNA TGTGCCAGCAGCAGTCTCCCAGAGGGGGTGGGGTACGAGCAGTACTTC. It is translated as CASSSLPEGVGYEQYF.

V gene TRBV5-1 combines with J gene TRBJ2-4; 7 nucleotides agree with TRBD1. Germline V gene data show CDR1 as SGHRS and CDR2 as YFSETQ. Losses at the gene ends were 4 bases for V and 3 bases for J; bases not matched to a gene: 4. This CDR3 comprises 14 residues. The CDR3 is CASSPGDSKNIQYF. CDR3 sequence (DNA): TGCGCCAGCAGCCCCGGGGACAGCAAAAACATTCAGTACTTC.